This entry lists 5 T cell receptor beta chains sequenced from one sample in a study of a mutant IDH1 vaccine in newly diagnosed glioma. The method was immunoSEQ multiplex PCR; TCRdb's version includes in-frame clones alone and lacks a portion of them. The data hold tens of thousands of clones, with over 75% observed a single time. These receptors are not linked to any known antigen. Indicated time point: week 5, during vaccination. The content of each vaccine dose was 300 ug of mutant IDH1 20-mer peptide, and topical imiquimod accompanied it. Here the sequenced sample was PBMCs, taken from a glioma patient whose treatment included an IDH1 peptide vaccine. The source is a woman aged 50 to 60 with glioma.

V gene TRBV6-5 combines with J gene TRBJ2-3; D gene unclear. V was clipped by 7 bases and J by 2 bases, with 16 bases between them. CDR1 is MNHEY and CDR2 is SVGAGI in the germline V gene. The CDR3 is 15 amino acids. DNA of the CDR3: TGTGCCAGCACCCAGTGGGGATTTCCCACAGATACGCAGTATTTT. It yields the protein CASTQWGFPTDTQYF.

The rearrangement links TRBV7-9 to TRBJ2-4; D is unclear. V lost 1 base to trimming and J lost 0 bases, with 10 bases between them. The CDR3 has 16 residues. The germline V gene has CDR1 SEHNR and CDR2 FQNEAQ (reference sequence). The CDR3 nucleotides are TGTGCCAGCAGCTTAGACCGGAGACTAGCCAAAAACATTCAGTACTTC. This encodes CASSLDRRLAKNIQYF.

V usage is TRBV4-1 and J usage is TRBJ2-1, with 8 positions matching TRBD2. After removal of 7 bases from V and 6 bases from J, the junction contained 8 bases not matched to a gene. The length of the CDR3 is 14 residues. The germline gives CDR1 MGHRA, CDR2 YSYEKL. The CDR3 sequence: CASTHGRAGNEQFF. The CDR3, as DNA: TGCGCCAGCACTCACGGGAGGGCAGGCAATGAGCAGTTCTTC.

In its sample, this clone was seen once. The rearrangement uses TRBV14 and TRBJ2-1; no firm D call. This CDR3 comprises 17 residues. Trimming took off 3 bases at V and 8 bases at J, with 23 bases between the two ends. Germline V gene lookup returns CDR1 SGHDN and CDR2 FVKESK. The CDR3 loop is CASSHALGSHSPDEQFF. The CDR3 DNA follows: TGTGCCAGCAGCCACGCCCTGGGCTCCCATAGCCCAGATGAGCAGTTCTTC.

As for this clone: Other nucleotide sequences in the sample specify the same CDR3. DNA for the CDR3: TGCGCCAGCAGCTCTTTTTCGTACCAAGAGACCCAGTACTTC. Translating it yields CASSSFSYQETQYF. The chain couples TRBV5-1 to TRBJ2-5; D uncertain. From germline, CDR1 is SGHRS and CDR2 YFSETQ. This CDR3 is 14 amino acids long. Trimming cost V 3 bases and J 0 bases, with 9 bases left between them.